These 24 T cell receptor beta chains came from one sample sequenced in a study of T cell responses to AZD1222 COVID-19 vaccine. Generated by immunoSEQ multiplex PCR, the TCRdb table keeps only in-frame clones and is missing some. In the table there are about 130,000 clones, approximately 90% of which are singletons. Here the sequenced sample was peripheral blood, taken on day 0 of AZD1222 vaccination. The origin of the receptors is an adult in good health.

CDR3 in DNA: TGTGCCAGCAGCTTCGGTCCACAGGGTAGGAACGAGCAGTACTTC. Protein product: CASSFGPQGRNEQYF. The chain couples TRBV11-1 to TRBJ2-7; tentative D call: TRBD1 (6 bases). CDR1 SGHAT and CDR2 FQDESV come from the germline V gene (reference sequence). The CDR3 has 15 residues. V was cut by 3 bases and J by 5 bases, with 17 bases left in between.

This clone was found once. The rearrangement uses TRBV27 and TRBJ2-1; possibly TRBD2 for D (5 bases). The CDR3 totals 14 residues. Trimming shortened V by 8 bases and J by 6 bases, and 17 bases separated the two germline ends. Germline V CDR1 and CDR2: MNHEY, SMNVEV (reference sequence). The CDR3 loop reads CASEERGKVNEQFF. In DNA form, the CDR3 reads TGTGCCAGCGAAGAACGGGGTAAGGTCAATGAGCAGTTCTTC.

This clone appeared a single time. The CDR3, as DNA: TGTGCCAGCAGCTCAGGACGCCGGGCGCAGAATTCACCCCTCCACTTT. It encodes CASSSGRRAQNSPLHF. The chain employs TRBV7-2 and TRBJ1-6; D ambiguous. Deletions cut 4 bases from V and 7 bases from J, with 17 bases between. The length of the CDR3 is 16 residues. Germline lookup yields CDR1 SGHTA and CDR2 FQGNSA.

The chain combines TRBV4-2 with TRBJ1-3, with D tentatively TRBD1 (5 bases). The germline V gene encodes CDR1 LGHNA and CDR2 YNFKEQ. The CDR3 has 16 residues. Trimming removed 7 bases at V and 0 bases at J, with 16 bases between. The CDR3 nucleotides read TGTGCCAGCACAAAAAACCAGGGTCCCTCTGGAAACACCATATATTTT. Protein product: CASTKNQGPSGNTIYF.

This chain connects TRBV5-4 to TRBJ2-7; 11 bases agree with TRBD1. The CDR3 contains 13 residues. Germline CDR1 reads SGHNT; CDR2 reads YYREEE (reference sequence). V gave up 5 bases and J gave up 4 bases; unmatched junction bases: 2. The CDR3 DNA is TGTGCCAGCAGTGGACAGGGGGCATACGAGCAGTACTTC. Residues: CASSGQGAYEQYF.

The CDR3 region has the DNA TGCGCCAGCAGCCAAGTCCAAAGGAACTATGGCTACACCTTC. Protein: CASSQVQRNYGYTF. The gene calls are TRBV4-3 and TRBJ1-2, with D unclear. Trimming removed 1 base at V and 2 bases at J, with 8 bases between. The CDR3 sequence is 14 residues long. Looked up from germline, CDR1 is LGHNA and CDR2 is YSLEER.

The CDR3 DNA is TGTGCCAGCAGCTTAACGCGGGACAGTCCCTACGAGCAGTACTTC. Protein: CASSLTRDSPYEQYF. This chain connects TRBV9 to TRBJ2-7, with TRBD1 as a possible D gene (7 bases). This CDR3 is built from 15 residues. The V end was cut by 4 bases, the J end by 2 bases, with 16 bases between. From germline, CDR1 is SGDLS and CDR2 YYNGEE.

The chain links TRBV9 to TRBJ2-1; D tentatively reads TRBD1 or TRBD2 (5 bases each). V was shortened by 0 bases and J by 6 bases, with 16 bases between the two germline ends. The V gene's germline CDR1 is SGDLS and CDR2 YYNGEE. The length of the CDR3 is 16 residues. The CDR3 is CASSVGGGGRVNEQFF. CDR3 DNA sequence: TGTGCCAGCAGCGTAGGTGGGGGTGGTAGGGTCAATGAGCAGTTCTTC.

DNA of the CDR3: TGTGCCAGCAGTGAAGTGGGACGGATTTTAAACTATGGCTACACCTTC. Encoded protein: CASSEVGRILNYGYTF. This chain joins TRBV6-1 and TRBJ1-2, with a weak D call TRBD1 (5 bases). This CDR3 has 16 residues. Germline values: CDR1 MNHNS, CDR2 SASEGT. The V and J ends lost 1 base and 2 bases respectively, with 14 bases between them.

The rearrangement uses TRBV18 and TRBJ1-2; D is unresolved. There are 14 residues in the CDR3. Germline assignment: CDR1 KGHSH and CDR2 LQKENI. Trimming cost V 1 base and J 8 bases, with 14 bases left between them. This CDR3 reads CASSPRAESSGYTF. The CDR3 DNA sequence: TGTGCCAGCTCACCACGGGCGGAGTCGAGCGGCTACACCTTC.

The CDR3 sequence is CASSVQANTEAFF. The CDR3 DNA reads as TGTGCCAGCAGTGTACAAGCAAACACTGAAGCTTTCTTT. The rearrangement links TRBV2 to TRBJ1-1; D is ambiguous. The CDR3 sequence is 13 residues long. Germline CDR1 and CDR2: SNHLY and FYNNEI. Trimming removed 4 bases at V and 2 bases at J, with 8 bases between.

CDR3 bases: TGTGCCAGCAGCTTAGGGGGCCCGGGACAGGGGAATCAGCCCCAGCATTTT. Residues: CASSLGGPGQGNQPQHF. This chain joins TRBV7-2 and TRBJ1-5, with 10 bases aligning to TRBD1. V lost 1 base, J lost 4 bases, and 7 bases stayed unmatched. The CDR3 covers 17 residues. Germline V gene lookup returns CDR1 SGHTA and CDR2 FQGNSA.

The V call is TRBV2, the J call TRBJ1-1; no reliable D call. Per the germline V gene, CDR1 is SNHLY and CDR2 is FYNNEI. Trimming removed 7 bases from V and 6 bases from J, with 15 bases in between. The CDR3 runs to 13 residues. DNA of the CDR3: TGTGCCAGCACCCGGGAGGGTCACGCTGAAGCTTTCTTT. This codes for CASTREGHAEAFF.

Here the CDR3 reads CASSHWTGNSPLHF. Here the CDR3 DNA reads TGTGCCAGCAGCCATTGGACCGGCAATTCACCCCTCCACTTT. The chain combines TRBV3-1 (or the pseudogene TRBV3-2) with TRBJ1-6; no clear D. Deletions cut 3 bases from V and 7 bases from J, with 10 bases between. Germline CDR1 reads LGHDT; CDR2 reads YNNKEL (reference sequence). The CDR3 runs 14 residues.

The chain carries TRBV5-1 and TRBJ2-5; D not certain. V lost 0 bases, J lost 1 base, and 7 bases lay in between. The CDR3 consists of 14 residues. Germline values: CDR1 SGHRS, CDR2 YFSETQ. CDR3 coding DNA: TGCGCCAGCAGCTTGGCGCAGATCCAAGAGACCCAGTACTTC. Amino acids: CASSLAQIQETQYF.

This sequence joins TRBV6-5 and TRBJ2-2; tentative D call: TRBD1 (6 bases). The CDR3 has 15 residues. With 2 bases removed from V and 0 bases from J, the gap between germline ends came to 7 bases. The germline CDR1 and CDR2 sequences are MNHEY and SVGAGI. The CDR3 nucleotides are TGTGCCAGCAGTTACGGACAGACGAACACCGGGGAGCTGTTTTTT. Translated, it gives CASSYGQTNTGELFF.

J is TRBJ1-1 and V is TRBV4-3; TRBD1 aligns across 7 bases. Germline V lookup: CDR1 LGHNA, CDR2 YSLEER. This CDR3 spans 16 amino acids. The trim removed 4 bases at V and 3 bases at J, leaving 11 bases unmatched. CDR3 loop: CASSPRQGGSDTEAFF. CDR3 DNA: TGCGCCAGCAGCCCTCGACAGGGTGGCTCGGACACTGAAGCTTTCTTT.

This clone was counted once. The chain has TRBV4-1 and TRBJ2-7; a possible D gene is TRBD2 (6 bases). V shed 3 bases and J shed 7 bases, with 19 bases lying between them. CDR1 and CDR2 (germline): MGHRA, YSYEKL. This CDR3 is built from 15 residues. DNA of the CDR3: TGCGCCAGCAGCCAGGGACCAACGGGACTGAGGGAGCAGTACTTC. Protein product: CASSQGPTGLREQYF.

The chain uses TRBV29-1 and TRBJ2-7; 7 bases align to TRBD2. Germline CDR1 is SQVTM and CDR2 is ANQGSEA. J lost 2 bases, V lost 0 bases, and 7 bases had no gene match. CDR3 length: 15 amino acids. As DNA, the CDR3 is TGCAGCGTTGAAGAAGGGAGCGCGGGGGCCTACGAGCAGTACTTC. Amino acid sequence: CSVEEGSAGAYEQYF.

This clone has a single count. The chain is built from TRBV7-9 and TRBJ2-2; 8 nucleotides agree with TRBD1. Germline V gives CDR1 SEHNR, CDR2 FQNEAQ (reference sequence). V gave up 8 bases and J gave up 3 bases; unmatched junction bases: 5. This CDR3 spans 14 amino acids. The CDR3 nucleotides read TGTGCCAGCGCGGACAGGGTAGACACCGGGGAGCTGTTTTTT. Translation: CASADRVDTGELFF.

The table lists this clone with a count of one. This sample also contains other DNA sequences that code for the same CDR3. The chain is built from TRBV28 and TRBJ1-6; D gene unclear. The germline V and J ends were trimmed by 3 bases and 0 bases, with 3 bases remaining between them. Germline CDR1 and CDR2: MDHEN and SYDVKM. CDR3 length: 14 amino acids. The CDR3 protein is CASSLGSYNSPLHF. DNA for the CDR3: TGTGCCAGCAGTTTGGGCTCCTATAATTCACCCCTCCACTTT.

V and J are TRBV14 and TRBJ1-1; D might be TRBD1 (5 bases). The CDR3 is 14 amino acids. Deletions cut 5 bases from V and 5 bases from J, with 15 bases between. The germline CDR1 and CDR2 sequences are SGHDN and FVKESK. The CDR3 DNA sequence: TGTGCCAGCAGCAAGACAGCGTTGGTGACTGAAGCTTTCTTT. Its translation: CASSKTALVTEAFF. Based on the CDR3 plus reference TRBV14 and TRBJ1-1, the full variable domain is EAGVTQFPSHSVIEKGQTVTLRCDPISGHDNLYWYRRVMGKEIKFLLHFVKESKQDESGMPNNRFLAERTGGTYSTLKVQPAELEDSGVYFCASSKTALVTEAFFGQGTRLTVV.

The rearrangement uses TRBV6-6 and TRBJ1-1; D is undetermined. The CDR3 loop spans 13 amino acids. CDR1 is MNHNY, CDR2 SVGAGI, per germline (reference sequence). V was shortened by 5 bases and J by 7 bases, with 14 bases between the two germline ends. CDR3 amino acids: CASSQPQESEAFF. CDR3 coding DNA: TGTGCCAGCAGTCAACCCCAGGAGAGTGAAGCTTTCTTT.

The CDR3 reads CASMGLAGEYEQYF. Written as DNA, the CDR3 is TGTGCCAGCATGGGACTAGCGGGCGAGTACGAGCAGTACTTC. This chain joins TRBV12-1 and TRBJ2-7; TRBD2 is the table's D call, not checked against the DNA. TRBV12-1 is deemed a pseudogene. This CDR3 comprises 14 residues.